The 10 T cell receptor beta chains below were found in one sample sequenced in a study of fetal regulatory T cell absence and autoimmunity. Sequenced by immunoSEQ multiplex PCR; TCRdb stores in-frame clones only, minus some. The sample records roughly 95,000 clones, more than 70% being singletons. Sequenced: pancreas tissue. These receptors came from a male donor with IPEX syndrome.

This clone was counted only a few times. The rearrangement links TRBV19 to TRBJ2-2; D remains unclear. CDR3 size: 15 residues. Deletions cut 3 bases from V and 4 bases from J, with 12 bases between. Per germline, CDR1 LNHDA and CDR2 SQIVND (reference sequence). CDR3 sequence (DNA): TGTGCCAGTAGTATGAAGCTTAGATCCACCGGGGAGCTGTTTTTT. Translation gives CASSMKLRSTGELFF.

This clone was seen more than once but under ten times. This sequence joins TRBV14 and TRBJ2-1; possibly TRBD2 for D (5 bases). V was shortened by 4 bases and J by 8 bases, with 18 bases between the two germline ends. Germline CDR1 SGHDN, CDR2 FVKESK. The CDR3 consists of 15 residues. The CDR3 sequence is CASSRKGSSEDEQFF. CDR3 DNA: TGTGCCAGCAGCCGCAAGGGAAGCTCGGAGGATGAGCAGTTCTTC.

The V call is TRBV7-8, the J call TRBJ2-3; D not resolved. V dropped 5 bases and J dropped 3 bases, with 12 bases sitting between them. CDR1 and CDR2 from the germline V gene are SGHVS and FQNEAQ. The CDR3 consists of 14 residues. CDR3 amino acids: CASSPLRRTDTQYF. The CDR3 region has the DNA TGTGCCAGCAGCCCGCTCCGTAGGACAGATACGCAGTATTTT. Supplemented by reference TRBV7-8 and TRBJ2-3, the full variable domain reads GAGVSQSPRYKVAKRGQDVALRCDPISGHVSLFWYQQALGQGPEFLTYFQNEAQLDKSGLPSDRFFAERPEGSVSTLKIQRTQQEDSAVYLCASSPLRRTDTQYFGPGTRLTVL.

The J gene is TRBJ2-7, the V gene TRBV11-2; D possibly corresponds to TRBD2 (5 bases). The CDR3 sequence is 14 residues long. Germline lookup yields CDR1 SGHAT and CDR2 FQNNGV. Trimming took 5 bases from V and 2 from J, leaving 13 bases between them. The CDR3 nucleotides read TGTGCCAGCAGCCTCCGAGCGGATCCCTACGAGCAGTACTTC. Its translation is CASSLRADPYEQYF.

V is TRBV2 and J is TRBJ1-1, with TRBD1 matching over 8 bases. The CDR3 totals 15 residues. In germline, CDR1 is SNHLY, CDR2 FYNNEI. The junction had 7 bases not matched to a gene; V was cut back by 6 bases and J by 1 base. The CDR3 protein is CASSLRGRENTEAFF. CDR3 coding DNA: TGTGCCAGCAGCCTCAGGGGGCGCGAGAACACTGAAGCTTTCTTT.

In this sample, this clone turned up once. The CDR3 protein is CASSGTSTDTQYF. The CDR3, as DNA: TGCGCCAGCAGCGGGACTAGCACAGATACGCAGTATTTT. The rearrangement links TRBV5-1 to TRBJ2-3; a weak D match, TRBD2 (6 bases). V lost 4 bases and J lost 0, with 6 bases in between. The CDR3 runs 13 residues. Germline values: CDR1 SGHRS, CDR2 YFSETQ.

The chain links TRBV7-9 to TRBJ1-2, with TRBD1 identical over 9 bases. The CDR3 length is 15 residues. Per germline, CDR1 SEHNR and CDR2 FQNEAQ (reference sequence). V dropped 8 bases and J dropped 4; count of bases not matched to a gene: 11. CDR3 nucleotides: TGTGCCAGCGCTAAGGGGACAGGGATTTTCTATGGCTACACCTTC. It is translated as CASAKGTGIFYGYTF.

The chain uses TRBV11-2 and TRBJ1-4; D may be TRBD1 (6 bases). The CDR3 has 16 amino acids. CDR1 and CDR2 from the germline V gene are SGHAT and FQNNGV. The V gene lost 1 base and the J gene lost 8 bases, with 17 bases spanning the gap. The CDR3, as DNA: TGTGCCAGCAGCTTAGCCCCACGGGGGCGCGGGGAAAAACTGTTTTTT. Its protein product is CASSLAPRGRGEKLFF.

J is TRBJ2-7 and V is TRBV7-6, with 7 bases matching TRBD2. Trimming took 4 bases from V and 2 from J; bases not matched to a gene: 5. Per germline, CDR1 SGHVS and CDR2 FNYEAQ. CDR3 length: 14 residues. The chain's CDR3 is CASSSLRGAYEQYF. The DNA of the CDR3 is TGTGCCAGCAGCTCTCTTCGGGGGGCCTACGAGCAGTACTTC.

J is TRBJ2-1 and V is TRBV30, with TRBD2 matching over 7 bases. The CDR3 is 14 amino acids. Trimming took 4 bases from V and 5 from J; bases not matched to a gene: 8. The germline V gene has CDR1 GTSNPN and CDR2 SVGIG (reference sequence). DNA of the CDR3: TGTGCCTGGACCCAAAGGGGACTAAACAATGAGCAGTTCTTC. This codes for CAWTQRGLNNEQFF. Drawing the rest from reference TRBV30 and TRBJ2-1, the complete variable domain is SQTIHQWPATLVQPVGSPLSLECTVEGTSNPNLYWYRQAAGRGLQLLFYSVGIGQISSEVPQNLSASRPQDRQFILSSKKLLLSDSGFYLCAWTQRGLNNEQFFGPGTRLTVL.